The 15 T cell receptor beta chains presented below share a single source sample, sequenced in a study of hypomethylating agent response in myelodysplastic syndrome. TCRdb's table, derived via immunoSEQ multiplex PCR, lists solely in-frame clones and lacks some. The sample includes about 5,400 clones, about nine tenths of them seen just once. Sequencing used bone marrow, obtained before or after starting hypomethylating agent treatment for myelodysplastic syndrome (not recorded which). These TCRs come from a human donor with myelodysplastic syndrome.

The gene calls are TRBV5-1 and TRBJ2-7; 9 bases agree with TRBD1. The germline gives CDR1 SGHRS, CDR2 YFSETQ. This CDR3 comprises 14 residues. V shed 4 bases and J 4 bases; nucleotides not matched to a gene: 6. This chain's CDR3 is CASSARDRAYEQYF. The DNA for the CDR3 is TGCGCCAGCAGCGCCCGGGACAGGGCGTACGAGCAGTACTTC.

This chain links TRBV28 with TRBJ1-2; D is undetermined. The length of the CDR3 is 11 residues. Trimming removed 4 bases from V and 5 bases from J, with 5 bases in between. Germline loops: CDR1 MDHEN, CDR2 SYDVKM. CDR3 loop: CASSYYYGYTF. The CDR3 DNA follows: TGTGCCAGCAGTTATTATTATGGCTACACCTTC.

The rearrangement uses TRBV5-1 and TRBJ2-3; perhaps TRBD1 as D (5 bases). There are 15 residues in the CDR3. V was shortened by 2 bases and J by 0 bases, with 10 bases between the two germline ends. CDR1 and CDR2 (germline): SGHRS, YFSETQ. The CDR3: CASSLDSFSTDTQYF. DNA for the CDR3: TGCGCCAGCAGCTTAGACAGCTTCAGCACAGATACGCAGTATTTT.

This chain links TRBV6-5 with TRBJ2-5, with TRBD2 as a possible D gene (6 bases). V dropped 0 bases and J dropped 5 bases, with 10 bases sitting between them. CDR1 is MNHEY and CDR2 is SVGAGI in the germline V gene. This CDR3 is built from 14 residues. This CDR3 reads CASSYSGGGETQYF. The CDR3 bases are TGTGCCAGCAGTTACTCTGGGGGAGGTGAGACCCAGTACTTC.

This chain joins TRBV6-5 and TRBJ2-2, with D maybe TRBD2 (5 bases). The V and J ends lost 2 bases and 6 bases respectively, with 7 bases between them. Germline CDR1 reads MNHEY; CDR2 reads SVGAGI. This CDR3 region has 13 residues. This CDR3 reads CASSYMRAGELFF. DNA of the CDR3: TGTGCCAGCAGTTACATGCGGGCCGGGGAGCTGTTTTTT.

The chain joins TRBV5-1 to TRBJ2-2; 11 positions match TRBD1. This CDR3 is built from 15 residues. CDR1 is SGHRS and CDR2 is YFSETQ in the germline V gene. With 4 bases clipped from V and 6 bases from J, the junction kept 5 bases outside the gene matches. The CDR3 sequence is CASSPGTGGSGELFF. DNA of the CDR3: TGCGCCAGCAGCCCCGGGACAGGGGGTTCCGGGGAGCTGTTTTTT.

This clone was counted a single time. This chain uses TRBV21-1 with TRBJ2-7. TRBV21-1 is recorded as a pseudogene. The CDR3 contains 14 residues. CDR3 in amino acids: CASSKHPPHYEQYF. The CDR3 bases are TGTGCCAGCAGCAAACACCCACCGCACTACGAGCAGTACTTC.

The genes are TRBV11-2 and TRBJ2-5; 14 bases map to TRBD2. The CDR3 covers 17 residues. The V and J ends lost 1 base and 1 base, in that order; junction bases with no gene match: 2. CDR1 SGHAT and CDR2 FQNNGV come from the germline V gene. This chain's CDR3 is CASSLGTSGGPQETQYF. As DNA, the CDR3 is TGTGCCAGCAGCTTAGGGACTAGCGGGGGGCCCCAAGAGACCCAGTACTTC.

V is TRBV5-1 and J is TRBJ1-3; the D is unclear. The CDR3 covers 15 residues. Per germline, CDR1 SGHRS and CDR2 YFSETQ. The V end was cut by 0 bases, the J end by 0 bases, with 7 bases between. CDR3 in DNA: TGCGCCAGCAGCTTGGACCCAATCTCTGGAAACACCATATATTTT. It codes for CASSLDPISGNTIYF.

This chain uses TRBV11-2 with TRBJ1-1; the D is unclear. The CDR3 totals 13 residues. The germline gives CDR1 SGHAT, CDR2 FQNNGV. The V end lost 0 bases, the J end lost 8 bases, and 10 bases lay between the germline ends. The CDR3 nucleotides are TGTGCCAGCAGCTTAGATGGTACAGAAGAAGCTTTCTTT. Translated, it gives CASSLDGTEEAFF. Full variable domain (missing parts from reference TRBV11-2 and TRBJ1-1): EAGVAQSPRYKIIEKRQSVAFWCNPISGHATLYWYQQILGQGPKLLIQFQNNGVVDDSQLPKDRFSAERLKGVDSTLKIQPAKLEDSAVYLCASSLDGTEEAFFGQGTRLTVV.

Only a few counts were recorded for this clone. This chain connects TRBV27 to TRBJ1-6; 11 bases map to TRBD1. Trimming took 5 bases from V and 10 from J; bases not matched to a gene: 4. This CDR3 comprises 14 residues. Germline lookup yields CDR1 MNHEY and CDR2 SMNVEV (reference sequence). The CDR3 protein is CASSRDRGWSPLHF. CDR3 nucleotide sequence: TGTGCCAGCAGTCGGGACAGGGGGTGGTCACCCCTCCACTTT.

In this sample, this clone turned up once. The chain combines TRBV5-1 with TRBJ2-7; 11 nucleotides line up with TRBD1. This CDR3 is built from 16 residues. Germline V CDR1 and CDR2: SGHRS, YFSETQ. With V trimmed by 3 bases and J by 2 bases, 7 bases remained unmatched. The CDR3 DNA is TGCGCCAGCAGCTCGCAGCCGGGACAGGGGGCCTACGAGCAGTACGTC. Its protein product is CASSSQPGQGAYEQYV.

V and J are TRBV9 and TRBJ2-6, with D hard to call. The germline V and J ends were trimmed by 5 bases and 8 bases, with 11 bases remaining between them. The CDR3 contains 13 residues. Germline CDR1 SGDLS, CDR2 YYNGEE. The CDR3 spells CASSGGGTNVLTF. The CDR3, as DNA: TGTGCCAGCAGTGGCGGCGGCACCAACGTCCTGACTTTC.

CDR3 sequence: CASSPPGRRNTEAFF. In nucleotides, the CDR3 is TGTGCCAGCTCACCACCTGGACGGCGGAACACTGAAGCTTTCTTT. The gene calls are TRBV18 and TRBJ1-1; no definite D call. The V gene lost 0 bases and the J gene lost 1 base, with 9 bases spanning the gap. The CDR3 spans 15 residues. Germline-derived CDR1 and CDR2 are KGHSH and LQKENI.

The rearrangement uses TRBV18 and TRBJ2-2, with D tentatively TRBD2 (5 bases). V lost 0 bases and J 5 bases, leaving 7 bases between the germline ends. The V gene's germline CDR1 is KGHSH and CDR2 LQKENI. The CDR3 consists of 14 residues. In DNA, the CDR3 is TGTGCCAGCTCACCACCTAGCGTTACCGGGGAGCTGTTTTTT. Amino acid sequence: CASSPPSVTGELFF. Supplemented by reference TRBV18 and TRBJ2-2, the full variable domain reads NAGVMQNPRHLVRRRGQEARLRCSPMKGHSHVYWYRQLPEEGLKFMVYLQKENIIDESGMPKERFSAEFPKEGPSILRIQQVVRGDSAAYFCASSPPSVTGELFFGEGSRLTVL.